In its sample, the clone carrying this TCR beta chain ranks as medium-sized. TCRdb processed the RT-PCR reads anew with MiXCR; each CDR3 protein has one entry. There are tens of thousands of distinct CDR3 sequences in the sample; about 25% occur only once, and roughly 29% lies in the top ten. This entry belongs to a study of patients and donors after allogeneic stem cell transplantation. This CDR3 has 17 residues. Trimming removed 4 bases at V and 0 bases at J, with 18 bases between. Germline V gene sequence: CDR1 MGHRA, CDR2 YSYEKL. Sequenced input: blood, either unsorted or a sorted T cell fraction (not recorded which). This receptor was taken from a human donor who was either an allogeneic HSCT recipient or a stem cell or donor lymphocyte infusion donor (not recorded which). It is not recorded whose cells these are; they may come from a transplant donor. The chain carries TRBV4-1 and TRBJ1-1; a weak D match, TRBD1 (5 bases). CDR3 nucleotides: TGCGCCAGCAGCCGAGCCACGGCAGGGCATCTGAACACTGAAGCTTTCTTT. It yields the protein CASSRATAGHLNTEAFF.